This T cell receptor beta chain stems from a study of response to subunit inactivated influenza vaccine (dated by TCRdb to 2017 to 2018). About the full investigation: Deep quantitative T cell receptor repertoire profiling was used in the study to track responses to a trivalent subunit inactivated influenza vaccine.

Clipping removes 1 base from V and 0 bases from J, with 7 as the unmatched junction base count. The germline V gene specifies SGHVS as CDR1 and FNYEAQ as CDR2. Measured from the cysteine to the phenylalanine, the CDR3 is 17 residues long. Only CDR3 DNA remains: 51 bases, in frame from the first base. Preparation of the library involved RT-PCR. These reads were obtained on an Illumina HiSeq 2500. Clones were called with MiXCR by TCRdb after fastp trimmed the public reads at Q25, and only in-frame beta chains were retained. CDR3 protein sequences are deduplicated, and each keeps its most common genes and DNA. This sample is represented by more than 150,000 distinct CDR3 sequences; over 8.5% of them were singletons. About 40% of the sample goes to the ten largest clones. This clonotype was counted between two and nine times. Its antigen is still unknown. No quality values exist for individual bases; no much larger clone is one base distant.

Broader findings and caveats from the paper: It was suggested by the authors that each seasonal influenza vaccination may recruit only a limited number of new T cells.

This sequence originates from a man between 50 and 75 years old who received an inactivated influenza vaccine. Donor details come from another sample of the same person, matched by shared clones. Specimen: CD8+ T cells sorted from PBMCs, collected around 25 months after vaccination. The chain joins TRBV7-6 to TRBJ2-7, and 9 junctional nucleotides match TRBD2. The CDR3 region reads CASSLDSGGLYSYEQYF. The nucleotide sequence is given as TGTGCCAGCAGCTTAGATAGCGGGGGCCTTTACTCCTACGAGCAGTACTTC.